Listed here are 25 T cell receptor beta chains from one sample, sequenced in a study of shared clonotypes between healthy human individuals. The assay was immunoSEQ multiplex PCR, and TCRdb's table has in-frame clones only and misses some. The data show 2,500,000 or so clones, approximately 90% seen once. Input material: naive CD4+ T cells from PBMCs. Subset indicated: CD45RA+ positively selected. These receptors all come from a man aged 18-30 years in good health. Some clones in this sample may be carry-over from other donors' samples.

The J gene is TRBJ2-5, the V gene TRBV6-5; D remains ambiguous. Germline V gives CDR1 MNHEY, CDR2 SVGAGI. This CDR3 comprises 13 residues. Between the trimmed V and J ends, which lost 2 bases and 2 bases, there was a span of 6 bases. CDR3 sequence (DNA): TGTGCCAGCAGTTACGGGCCTCAAGAGACCCAGTACTTC. Protein product: CASSYGPQETQYF.

V usage is TRBV2 and J usage is TRBJ2-1, with TRBD2 matching 7 bases. This CDR3 has 13 amino acids. Germline assignment: CDR1 SNHLY and CDR2 FYNNEI. Losses at the gene ends were 2 bases for V and 10 bases for J; bases not matched to a gene: 5. The CDR3 region is CASSELAEKEQFF. For the CDR3, the DNA is TGTGCCAGCAGTGAACTAGCGGAAAAAGAGCAGTTCTTC.

The CDR3 DNA follows: TGTGCCAGCTCAATTGCGGGGGGCCCTCAAGAGACCCAGTACTTC. It encodes CASSIAGGPQETQYF. The rearrangement joins TRBV18 to TRBJ2-5; 8 bases agree with TRBD2. With 5 bases clipped from V and 2 bases from J, the junction kept 7 bases outside the gene matches. Germline V gene data show CDR1 as KGHSH and CDR2 as LQKENI. The CDR3 sequence is 15 residues long.

The chain recombines TRBV5-4 with TRBJ2-3, with D unclear. The CDR3 totals 14 residues. Trimming took off 2 bases at V and 1 base at J, with 8 bases between the two ends. Germline loops: CDR1 SGHNT, CDR2 YYREEE (reference sequence). For the CDR3, the DNA is TGTGCCAGCAGCTTTTTTGAGGGCACAGATACGCAGTATTTT. This sequence encodes CASSFFEGTDTQYF.

This clone came up once. The rearrangement uses TRBV7-6 and TRBJ2-7; possible D gene TRBD1, 5 bases. Germline V gives CDR1 SGHVS, CDR2 FNYEAQ. The CDR3 is 16 residues long. Trimming pared 2 bases from V and 6 bases from J, leaving 20 bases between. Here the CDR3 DNA reads TGTGCCAGCAGCTTAAAGGGGCCAACGCCCGTTGGCGAGCAGTACTTC. It yields the protein CASSLKGPTPVGEQYF.

This clone was recorded a few times. This sequence joins TRBV14 and TRBJ2-7; TRBD2 matches 8 bases. Germline loops: CDR1 SGHDN, CDR2 FVKESK. The CDR3 is made up of 14 amino acids. V shed 1 base, J shed 2 bases, and the junction held 1 base outside the gene matches. The CDR3 sequence: CASSQVRGAYEQYF. CDR3 nucleotide sequence: TGTGCCAGCAGCCAAGTGCGGGGGGCCTACGAGCAGTACTTC.

The V call is TRBV9, the J call TRBJ2-2; D ambiguous. This CDR3 region has 15 residues. V shed 3 bases and J shed 4 bases, with 13 bases lying between them. Germline-derived CDR1 and CDR2 are SGDLS and YYNGEE. CDR3 DNA sequence: TGTGCCAGCAGCGAGGGCTCTGAGGTCACCGGGGAGCTGTTTTTT. Translation: CASSEGSEVTGELFF.

CDR3 sequence reads: CASSETQGTGELFF. The CDR3, as DNA: TGTGCCAGCAGCGAGACACAGGGGACCGGGGAGCTGTTTTTT. This chain connects TRBV9 to TRBJ2-2; 7 bases fit TRBD1. CDR1 is SGDLS and CDR2 is YYNGEE in the germline V gene. The CDR3 is 14 residues long. The trim removed 3 bases at V and 5 bases at J, leaving 4 bases unmatched.

The chain joins TRBV12-5 to TRBJ1-2, with D tentatively TRBD1 (5 bases). There are 16 residues in the CDR3. The V end lost 5 bases, the J end lost 2 bases, and 18 bases lay between the germline ends. CDR1 and CDR2 (germline): LGHNT, FRNRAP. CDR3 nucleotides: TGTGCTAGTGGTAATGGACTAGGGGCTTTAAACTATGGCTACACCTTC. This translates into CASGNGLGALNYGYTF.

Comments on this clone: Other nucleotide sequences from this sample produce the same CDR3. V gene TRBV4-3 combines with J gene TRBJ2-3; D ambiguous. This CDR3 has 13 residues. Germline CDR1 and CDR2: LGHNA and YSLEER. The V gene lost 0 bases and the J gene lost 6 bases, with 7 bases spanning the gap. The CDR3 nucleotides are TGCGCCAGCAGCCAAGAGCTCACCGATACGCAGTATTTT. As protein: CASSQELTDTQYF.

The chain recombines TRBV21-1 with TRBJ2-4. TRBV21-1 is a pseudogene locus. CDR3 size: 12 residues. The CDR3 loop is CASKGTKNIQYF. CDR3 nucleotide sequence: TGTGCCAGCAAAGGCACTAAAAACATTCAGTACTTC.

This clone was picked up one time. V usage is TRBV5-4 and J usage is TRBJ2-7; D is ambiguous. Trimming removed 0 bases at V and 3 bases at J, with 7 bases between. CDR1 is SGHNT and CDR2 is YYREEE in the germline V gene (reference sequence). The CDR3 sequence is 13 residues long. CDR3 amino acids: CASSLGLFYEQYF. CDR3 bases: TGTGCCAGCAGCTTGGGACTCTTCTACGAGCAGTACTTC.

The chain uses TRBV10-3 and TRBJ2-7; a weak D match, TRBD1 (6 bases). The CDR3 consists of 16 residues. CDR1 is ENHRY, CDR2 SYGVKD, per germline. Trimming removed 4 bases from V and 3 bases from J, with 19 bases in between. The CDR3 nucleotides read TGTGCCATCAGTGGGGTGTCGACAGGCGAATACTACGAGCAGTACTTC. Encoded protein: CAISGVSTGEYYEQYF.

The V call is TRBV5-4, the J call TRBJ2-4; tentatively, D is TRBD1 (6 bases). The V gene lost 5 bases and the J gene lost 7 bases, with 13 bases spanning the gap. The CDR3 is made up of 13 amino acids. Germline CDR1 SGHNT, CDR2 YYREEE (reference sequence). The CDR3: CASSQGLVNIQYF. CDR3 coding DNA: TGTGCCAGCAGTCAGGGGCTCGTGAACATTCAGTACTTC. The complete variable domain, with remaining parts taken from reference TRBV5-4 and TRBJ2-4, reads ETGVTQSPTHLIKTRGQQVTLRCSSQSGHNTVSWYQQALGQGPQFIFQYYREEENGRGNFPPRFSGLQFPNYSSELNVNALELDDSALYLCASSQGLVNIQYFGAGTRLSVL.

The rearrangement links TRBV7-2 to TRBJ1-1; D is possibly TRBD1 (5 bases). The CDR3 covers 15 residues. Germline lookup yields CDR1 SGHTA and CDR2 FQGNSA. Trimming removed 4 bases from V and 1 base from J, with 13 bases in between. DNA for the CDR3: TGTGCCAGCAGCTCCCCGGCAGGGAAGAACACTGAAGCTTTCTTT. Its protein product is CASSSPAGKNTEAFF.

The chain has TRBV2 and TRBJ2-7, with TRBD2 matching 10 bases. There are 15 residues in the CDR3. The germline V gene has CDR1 SNHLY and CDR2 FYNNEI. V gave up 4 bases and J gave up 6 bases; unmatched junction bases: 9. The CDR3: CASSVWVAGGGEQYF. The CDR3 DNA is TGTGCCAGCAGTGTATGGGTAGCGGGAGGTGGCGAGCAGTACTTC.

The rearrangement joins TRBV11-2 to TRBJ1-2; D might be TRBD1 (5 bases). The CDR3 is made up of 16 amino acids. V lost 5 bases, J lost 1 base, and 17 bases lay in between. Germline loops: CDR1 SGHAT, CDR2 FQNNGV. The CDR3 loop reads CASSKKLQGGNYGYTF. CDR3 nucleotide sequence: TGTGCCAGCAGCAAGAAGCTCCAGGGCGGTAACTATGGCTACACCTTC.

V is TRBV2 and J is TRBJ2-1; TRBD2 matches 15 bases. The V segment lost 5 bases and the J segment 0 bases; nucleotides outside the gene matches: 11. Germline CDR1 SNHLY, CDR2 FYNNEI. This CDR3 has 20 amino acids. CDR3 protein: CASSQPGLAGGPRSYNEQFF. The CDR3 DNA reads TGTGCCAGCAGTCAACCGGGACTAGCGGGAGGTCCACGCTCCTACAATGAGCAGTTCTTC.

J is TRBJ2-3 and V is TRBV30, with a possible D match to TRBD1 (5 bases). V was trimmed by 4 bases and J by 2 bases, leaving 7 bases between them. Looked up from germline, CDR1 is GTSNPN and CDR2 is SVGIG (reference sequence). This CDR3 comprises 12 residues. CDR3: CAWTGNTDTQYF. CDR3 coding DNA: TGTGCCTGGACAGGGAACACAGATACGCAGTATTTT.

The gene calls are TRBV6-1 and TRBJ2-5, with D unclear. The V end lost 5 bases, the J end lost 5 bases, and 15 bases lay between the germline ends. CDR1 and CDR2 (germline): MNHNS, SASEGT. CDR3 length: 14 residues. Written as DNA, the CDR3 is TGTGCCAGCAGTTTAAGAAGGCAGTTGGAGACCCAGTACTTC. Amino acid sequence: CASSLRRQLETQYF.

Here the CDR3 DNA reads TGTGCCATCAGTGAGTCGACCCAGGGTAAATACGAGCAGTACTTC. This translates into CAISESTQGKYEQYF. J is TRBJ2-7 and V is TRBV10-3; TRBD1 might be the D (5 bases). Germline V CDR1 and CDR2: ENHRY, SYGVKD. The V gene lost 0 bases and the J gene lost 4 bases, with 13 bases spanning the gap. The CDR3 covers 15 residues.

This chain links TRBV27 with TRBJ2-2; unclear D gene. Germline CDR1 and CDR2: MNHEY and SMNVEV (reference sequence). This CDR3 region has 16 residues. Trimming took 5 bases from V and 5 from J, leaving 18 bases between them. Here the CDR3 reads CASSRYIDLRTGELFF. The CDR3 nucleotides read TGTGCCAGCAGTCGTTATATAGATCTTCGGACCGGGGAGCTGTTTTTT.

V and J are TRBV29-1 and TRBJ1-2, with D tentatively TRBD1 (5 bases). CDR1 and CDR2 from the germline V gene are SQVTM and ANQGSEA. V was clipped by 2 bases and J by 4 bases, with 17 bases between them. The CDR3 covers 15 residues. The CDR3 loop is CSVEPFRGEGYGYTF. CDR3 coding DNA: TGCAGCGTTGAACCTTTTAGAGGGGAGGGCTATGGCTACACCTTC. The whole variable domain, remainder taken from reference TRBV29-1 and TRBJ1-2, is SAVISQKPSRDICQRGTSLTIQCQVDSQVTMMFWYRQQPGQSLTLIATANQGSEATYESGFVIDKFPISRPNLTFSTLTVSNMSPEDSSIYLCSVEPFRGEGYGYTFGSGTRLTVV.

The chain recombines TRBV2 with TRBJ2-5; 13 nucleotides match TRBD2. Germline CDR1 SNHLY, CDR2 FYNNEI. The CDR3 covers 14 residues. V trimming: 6 bases; J trimming: 3 bases; junction bases outside the gene matches: 1. CDR3 DNA: TGTGCCAGCAGCGGGACTAGCGGGAAAGAGACCCAGTACTTC. This translates into CASSGTSGKETQYF.

This clone was recorded once. V usage is TRBV5-1 and J usage is TRBJ1-2; no firm D call. Trimming shortened V by 0 bases and J by 1 base, and 10 bases separated the two germline ends. Germline V CDR1 and CDR2: SGHRS, YFSETQ. The CDR3 consists of 15 residues. CDR3 sequence: CASSLGPASNYGYTF. For the CDR3, the DNA is TGCGCCAGCAGCTTGGGTCCGGCGAGTAACTATGGCTACACCTTC.